This T cell receptor (beta chain) comes out of a study of T cell responses to AZD1222 COVID-19 vaccine. Findings of the study overall: Sampling that yielded the repertoires occurred only after the peak T cell response.

The CDR3 is 17 amino acids. Trimming at V came to 2 bases and at J to 2 bases, leaving 8 bases not matched to a gene. The germline V gene has CDR1 MNHEY and CDR2 SVGEGT. On this clone itself: The antigen is not known.

Libraries were prepared by immunoSEQ multiplex PCR; TCRdb keeps only in-frame clonotypes and omits some of them. The sample carries more than 95,000 clones, about 90% recorded once. Specimen: peripheral blood, collected on day 0 of AZD1222 vaccination. This sequence originates from an adult in good health. The chain couples TRBV6-2 or TRBV6-3 to TRBJ2-2; 7 bases fit TRBD1. The CDR3 reads CASSYPGGQVNTGELFF. CDR3 in DNA: TGTGCCAGCAGTTACCCTGGAGGACAGGTTAACACCGGGGAGCTGTTTTTT.